This note documents a single T cell receptor (beta chain) sequence. The CDR3 covers 15 residues. CDR1 and CDR2 from the germline V gene are SEHNR and FQNEAQ (reference sequence). V gave up 5 bases and J gave up 1 base; unmatched junction bases: 5. The sample is drawn from a study of shared T cell receptors in the human thymus. Assay used: immunoSEQ multiplex PCR; TCRdb lists only in-frame clones, some missing. The table includes some 760,000 clones, 70% to 90% detected once. The data also belong to a second study, concerning human thymus T cells. From that study: It looked as if thymic and blood repertoires used V and J genes in a biased way.

This chain links TRBV7-9 with TRBJ1-2, with 9 nucleotides matching TRBD1. The sample was thymocytes. The TCR was taken from a girl under two years old with a congenital heart defect. DNA of the CDR3: TGTGCCAGCAGCCTCGGGACAGGGCGTAACTATGGCTACACCTTC. Amino acid sequence: CASSLGTGRNYGYTF.